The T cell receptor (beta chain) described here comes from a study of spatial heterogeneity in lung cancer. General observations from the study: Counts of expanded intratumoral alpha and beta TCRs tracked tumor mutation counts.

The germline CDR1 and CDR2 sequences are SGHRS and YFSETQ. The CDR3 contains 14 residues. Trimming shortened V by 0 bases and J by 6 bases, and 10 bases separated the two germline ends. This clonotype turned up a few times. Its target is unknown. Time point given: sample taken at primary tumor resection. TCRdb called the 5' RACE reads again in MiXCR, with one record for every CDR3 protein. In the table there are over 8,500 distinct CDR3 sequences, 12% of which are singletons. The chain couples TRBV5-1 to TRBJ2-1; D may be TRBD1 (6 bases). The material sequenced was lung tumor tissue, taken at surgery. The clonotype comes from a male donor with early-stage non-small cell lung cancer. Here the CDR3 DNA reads TGCGCCAGCAGCTTGGGCGACAGGCGCAATGAGCAGTTCTTC. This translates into CASSLGDRRNEQFF.